This T cell receptor (beta chain) appears in the sequencing data of a study of T cells in Graves' hyperthyroidism and ophthalmopathy. This clonotype appeared many times. Amplified TCR beta CDR3 regions derived from RNA transcripts. TCR CDR3 underwent first-round RT-PCR with the HTBI primer set. Via MiXCR, TCRdb re-called the multiplex PCR reads, giving one row per CDR3 protein. This sample has 270,000 or so distinct CDR3 sequences, with roughly 15% found just once. V was clipped by 0 bases and J by 11 bases; unmatched bases: 10. CDR3 length equals 15 residues. Per the germline V gene, CDR1 is SGHRS and CDR2 is YFSETQ.

The V gene is TRBV5-1, the J gene TRBJ1-2; TRBD1 matches 10 bases. The source of this sequence is a woman between 50 and 59 years old with Graves' hyperthyroidism that later progressed to Graves' ophthalmopathy. Sequencing was performed on blood. As DNA, the CDR3 is TGCGCCAGCAGCTTGGCCCAAGGACAGGGGGTTAAGTACACCTTC. Protein sequence: CASSLAQGQGVKYTF. Full variable domain (rest looked up from reference TRBV5-1 and TRBJ1-2): KAGVTQTPRYLIKTRGQQVTLSCSPISGHRSVSWYQQTPGQGLQFLFEYFSETQRNKGNFPGRFSGRQFSNSRSEMNVSTLELGDSALYLCASSLAQGQGVKYTFGSGTRLTVV.